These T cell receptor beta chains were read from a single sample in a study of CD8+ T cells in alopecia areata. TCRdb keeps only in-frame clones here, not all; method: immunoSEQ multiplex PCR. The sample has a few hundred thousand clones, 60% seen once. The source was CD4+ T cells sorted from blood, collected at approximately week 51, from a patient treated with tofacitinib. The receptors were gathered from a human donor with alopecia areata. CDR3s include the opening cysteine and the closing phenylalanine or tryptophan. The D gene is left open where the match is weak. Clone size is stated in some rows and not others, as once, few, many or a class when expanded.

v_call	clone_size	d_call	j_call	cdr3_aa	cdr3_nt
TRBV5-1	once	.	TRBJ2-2	CASSEYLANTGELFF	TGCGCCAGCAGCGAATACCTAGCGAACACCGGGGAGCTGTTTTTT
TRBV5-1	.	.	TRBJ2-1	CASSGRTAYNEQFF	TGCGCCAGCAGCGGGCGGACAGCATACAATGAGCAGTTCTTC
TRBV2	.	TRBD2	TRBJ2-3	CASVFGGGRPTDTQYF	TGTGCCAGCGTTTTTGGCGGGGGGCGTCCGACAGATACGCAGTATTTT
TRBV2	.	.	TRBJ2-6	CATEPRSGANVLTF	TGTGCCACCGAGCCCCGGTCTGGGGCCAACGTCCTGACTTTC
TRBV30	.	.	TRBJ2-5	CAWSEGLEETQYF	TGTGCCTGGAGTGAGGGACTGGAAGAGACCCAGTACTTC
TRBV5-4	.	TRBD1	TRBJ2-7	CASSFGGTGAYEQYF	TGTGCCAGCAGCTTTGGGGGGACAGGTGCCTACGAGCAGTACTTC
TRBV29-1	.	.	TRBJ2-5	CSVQRGRRETQYF	TGCAGCGTCCAGAGGGGGAGACGAGAGACCCAGTACTTC
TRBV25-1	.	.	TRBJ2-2	CASSEAVELFF	TGTGCCAGCAGTGAGGCCGTTGAGCTGTTTTTT
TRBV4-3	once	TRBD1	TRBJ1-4	CASSPDRGSKLFF	TGCGCCAGCAGCCCAGACAGGGGGTCAAAACTGTTTTTT
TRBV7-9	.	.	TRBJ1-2	CASSLEFGWGYTF	TGTGCCAGCAGCTTAGAATTCGGGTGGGGCTACACCTTC
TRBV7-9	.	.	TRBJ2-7	CASSSDGGWYEQYF	TGTGCCAGCAGCTCAGACGGCGGATGGTACGAGCAGTACTTC
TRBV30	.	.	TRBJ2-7	CAWSRDSAYEQYF	TGTGCCTGGAGCAGGGACTCCGCCTACGAGCAGTACTTC
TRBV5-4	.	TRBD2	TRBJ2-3	CASSTGTSGSDTQYF	TGTGCCAGCAGCACCGGGACTAGCGGCTCAGATACGCAGTATTTT
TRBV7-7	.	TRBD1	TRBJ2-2	CASSIQGLTGELFF	TGTGCTAGCAGCATACAGGGGTTGACCGGGGAGCTGTTTTTT
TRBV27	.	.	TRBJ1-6	CASSLVGFNSPLHF	TGTGCCAGCAGTTTAGTGGGGTTTAATTCACCCCTCCACTTT
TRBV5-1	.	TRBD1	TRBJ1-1	CASSKGQGTTEAFF	TGCGCCAGCAGCAAGGGACAGGGGACCACTGAAGCTTTCTTT
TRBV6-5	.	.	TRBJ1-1	CASSWVNRNTEAFF	TGTGCCAGCAGTTGGGTCAACAGGAACACTGAAGCTTTCTTT
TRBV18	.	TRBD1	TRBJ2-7	CASSPKRGPYF	TGTGCCAGCTCACCAAAGAGGGGGCCGTACTTC
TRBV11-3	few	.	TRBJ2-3	CASSFGNFTGLPQYF	TGTGCCAGCAGCTTCGGAAACTTTACTGGACTCCCGCAGTATTTT
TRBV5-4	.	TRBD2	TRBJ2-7	CASSLQLAGLSYEQYF	TGTGCCAGCAGCCTCCAACTAGCGGGGCTTTCCTACGAGCAGTACTTC
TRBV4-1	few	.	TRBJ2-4	CASSSLRENIQYF	TGCGCCAGCTCTAGTCTCCGGGAAAACATTCAGTACTTC
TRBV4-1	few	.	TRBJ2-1	CASSQVGRSLNEQFF	TGCGCCAGCAGCCAAGTCGGTAGGTCCCTCAATGAGCAGTTCTTC
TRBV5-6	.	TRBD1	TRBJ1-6	CASRSWGQGANSPLHF	TGTGCCAGCAGGTCCTGGGGACAGGGAGCCAATTCACCCCTCCACTTT
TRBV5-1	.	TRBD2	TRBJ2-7	CASSRGLAGHEQYF	TGCGCCAGCAGCCGGGGACTAGCGGGCCACGAGCAGTACTTC
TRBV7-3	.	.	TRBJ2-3	CASSSSSDTQYF	TGTGCCAGCAGCTCAAGTTCAGATACGCAGTATTTT
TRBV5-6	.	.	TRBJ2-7	CASSLSGPKGLEQYF	TGTGCCAGCAGCTTGTCCGGTCCCAAGGGGCTCGAGCAGTACTTC
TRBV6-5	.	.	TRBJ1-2	CASSPRTGYGYTF	TGTGCCAGCAGTCCCCGGACGGGCTATGGCTACACCTTC